This is a list of T cell receptor beta chains from one sample in a study of beta chain features in type 1 diabetes. The repertoire was sequenced with immunoSEQ multiplex PCR; TCRdb's copy has only in-frame clones and lacks some. The table records nearly 250,000 clones, about 70% of them present only once. The sequencing input was naive CD4+ T cells from blood. The receptors derive from a man aged 30 to 39 in good health. Each CDR3 is given with its conserved first and last residue. The D gene is left open where the match is weak. Rows give clone size only sometimes, using once, few, many, or a class for an expanded clone.

CDR3: CAWSGGQGFHQPQHF
DNA: TGTGCCTGGAGTGGAGGACAGGGGTTCCATCAGCCCCAGCATTTT
size: once
length: 15
J: TRBJ1-5
V: TRBV30
D: TRBD1

CDR3: CAWTGANTGELFF
DNA: TGTGCCTGGACGGGCGCGAACACCGGGGAGCTGTTTTTT
size: NA
length: 13
J: TRBJ2-2
V: TRBV30
D: NA

CDR3: CSVFLGAAREISSYNEQFF
DNA: TGCAGCGTCTTCCTAGGGGCCGCGCGTGAGATAAGCTCCTACAATGAGCAGTTCTTC
size: NA
length: 19
J: TRBJ2-1
V: TRBV29-1
D: NA

CDR3: CSVDGLAGGNTQYF
DNA: TGCAGCGTTGATGGACTAGCGGGGGGAAATACGCAGTATTTT
size: NA
length: 14
J: TRBJ2-3
V: TRBV29-1
D: TRBD2

CDR3: CASAGLADRGEQFF
DNA: TGTGCCAGCGCGGGACTAGCGGACCGGGGGGAGCAGTTCTTC
size: once
length: 14
J: TRBJ2-1
V: TRBV7-9
D: TRBD2

CDR3: CASSSVPSSYNEQFF
DNA: TGCGCCAGCAGCTCTGTTCCGAGCTCCTACAATGAGCAGTTCTTC
size: NA
length: 15
J: TRBJ2-1
V: TRBV5-1
D: NA

CDR3: CSVEGQLQETQYF
DNA: TGCAGCGTCGAAGGGCAGCTCCAAGAGACCCAGTACTTC
size: NA
length: 13
J: TRBJ2-5
V: TRBV29-1
D: NA

CDR3: CAWSSGWGYTF
DNA: TGTGCCTGGAGTTCAGGTTGGGGCTACACCTTC
size: NA
length: 11
J: TRBJ1-2
V: TRBV30
D: NA

CDR3: CAIRPGQGWADTQYF
DNA: TGTGCCATCAGACCGGGACAGGGGTGGGCAGATACGCAGTATTTT
size: NA
length: 15
J: TRBJ2-3
V: TRBV10-3
D: TRBD1

CDR3: CAWSSRQETQYF
DNA: TGTGCCTGGAGTTCCAGACAAGAGACCCAGTACTTC
size: NA
length: 12
J: TRBJ2-5
V: TRBV30
D: NA

CDR3: CSVDSQYSTDTQYF
DNA: TGCAGCGTTGATTCCCAGTATAGCACAGATACGCAGTATTTT
size: NA
length: 14
J: TRBJ2-3
V: TRBV29-1
D: NA

CDR3: CSVGQGRGEQYF
DNA: TGCAGCGTGGGACAGGGGAGAGGGGAGCAGTACTTC
size: NA
length: 12
J: TRBJ2-7
V: TRBV29-1
D: TRBD1

CDR3: CASSLVLGGQYF
DNA: TGTGCCAGCAGCTTGGTATTAGGGGGACAGTACTTC
size: NA
length: 12
J: TRBJ2-7
V: TRBV5-5
D: NA

CDR3: CSPGWGGETQYF
DNA: TGCAGCCCTGGGTGGGGAGGTGAGACCCAGTACTTC
size: NA
length: 12
J: TRBJ2-5
V: TRBV29-1
D: NA

CDR3: CSVKEGAGQETQYF
DNA: TGCAGCGTAAAAGAGGGGGCTGGCCAAGAGACCCAGTACTTC
size: NA
length: 14
J: TRBJ2-5
V: TRBV29-1
D: TRBD1

CDR3: CATSRDRRKNTQYF
DNA: TGTGCCACCAGCAGAGATAGGAGGAAAAATACGCAGTATTTT
size: few
length: 14
J: TRBJ2-3
V: TRBV15
D: NA

CDR3: CAWALGLAVDEQFF
DNA: TGTGCCTGGGCCCTAGGACTAGCAGTCGATGAGCAGTTCTTC
size: NA
length: 14
J: TRBJ2-1
V: TRBV30
D: TRBD2

CDR3: CASSRGQGETQYF
DNA: TGTGCCAGCTCCCGAGGACAGGGAGAGACCCAGTACTTC
size: NA
length: 13
J: TRBJ2-5
V: TRBV18
D: TRBD1

CDR3: CASRRYNEQFF
DNA: TGTGCCAGCAGGCGTTACAATGAGCAGTTCTTC
size: NA
length: 11
J: TRBJ2-1
V: TRBV6-5
D: NA

CDR3: CASSLLDATYEQYF
DNA: TGTGCCAGCAGCCTGCTGGACGCTACCTACGAGCAGTACTTC
size: NA
length: 14
J: TRBJ2-7
V: TRBV16
D: NA

CDR3: CASSLGNTYEQYF
DNA: TGTGCCAGCAGCTTAGGGAATACCTACGAGCAGTACTTC
size: NA
length: 13
J: TRBJ2-7
V: TRBV7-2
D: NA

CDR3: CASSVGPAADEQFF
DNA: TGTGCCAGCAGCGTAGGTCCCGCTGCAGATGAGCAGTTCTTC
size: NA
length: 14
J: TRBJ2-1
V: TRBV9
D: NA

CDR3: CSVEDRTGRTADTQYF
DNA: TGCAGCGTTGAAGATAGAACAGGGAGGACCGCAGATACGCAGTATTTT
size: NA
length: 16
J: TRBJ2-3
V: TRBV29-1
D: NA

CDR3: CAWSYRGAWQPQHF
DNA: TGTGCCTGGAGCTATCGGGGGGCCTGGCAGCCCCAGCATTTT
size: NA
length: 14
J: TRBJ1-5
V: TRBV30
D: NA

CDR3: CASSALRGDQETQYF
DNA: TGTGCCAGCAGCGCTCTCAGGGGGGACCAAGAGACCCAGTACTTC
size: NA
length: 15
J: TRBJ2-5
V: TRBV25-1
D: NA

CDR3: CASSLEAGFRTDTQYF
DNA: TGTGCCAGCAGCTTAGAGGCAGGGTTCCGCACAGATACGCAGTATTTT
size: NA
length: 16
J: TRBJ2-3
V: TRBV7-2
D: NA

CDR3: CASSLDPGWADTQYF
DNA: TGTGCCAGCAGCTTAGACCCCGGCTGGGCAGATACGCAGTATTTT
size: NA
length: 15
J: TRBJ2-3
V: TRBV13
D: NA

CDR3: CASSIDRETQYF
DNA: TGTGCCAGTAGTATAGACCGAGAGACCCAGTACTTC
size: NA
length: 12
J: TRBJ2-5
V: TRBV19
D: NA

CDR3: CSVLPGQETQYF
DNA: TGCAGCGTGCTCCCGGGACAAGAGACCCAGTACTTC
size: few
length: 12
J: TRBJ2-5
V: TRBV29-1
D: NA

CDR3: CASSQWRGETQYF
DNA: TGCGCCAGCAGCCAGTGGAGGGGTGAGACCCAGTACTTC
size: NA
length: 13
J: TRBJ2-5
V: TRBV4-1
D: NA

CDR3: CASNLQTGTTAGELFF
DNA: TGTGCCAGCAACCTACAAACCGGGACCACGGCCGGGGAGCTGTTTTTT
size: NA
length: 16
J: TRBJ2-2
V: TRBV11-2
D: NA

CDR3: CAWSVGLFSSGANVLTF
DNA: TGTGCCTGGAGTGTAGGTTTATTCAGCTCTGGGGCCAACGTCCTGACTTTC
size: NA
length: 17
J: TRBJ2-6
V: TRBV30
D: NA

CDR3: CASSLASGRETQYF
DNA: TGTGCCAGCAGCTTAGCGTCAGGGCGGGAGACCCAGTACTTC
size: NA
length: 14
J: TRBJ2-5
V: TRBV7-2
D: NA

CDR3: CASSLLLSTDEQFF
DNA: TGTGCCAGCAGCTTATTATTAAGTACGGATGAGCAGTTCTTC
size: once
length: 14
J: TRBJ2-1
V: TRBV7-7
D: NA

CDR3: CASSSRQGLYEQYF
DNA: TGTGCCAGCAGTTCAAGACAGGGGCTCTACGAGCAGTACTTC
size: NA
length: 14
J: TRBJ2-7
V: TRBV27
D: TRBD1

CDR3: CASSPENSGYTF
DNA: TGCGCCAGCAGCCCAGAAAACTCAGGCTACACCTTC
size: NA
length: 12
J: TRBJ1-2
V: TRBV5-1
D: NA

CDR3: CASSIDPTGMETQYF
DNA: TGCGCCAGCAGTATTGACCCGACAGGGATGGAGACCCAGTACTTC
size: NA
length: 15
J: TRBJ2-5
V: TRBV5-1
D: TRBD1

CDR3: CASSVDGINYGYTF
DNA: TGCGCCAGCAGCGTGGACGGGATTAACTATGGCTACACCTTC
size: NA
length: 14
J: TRBJ1-2
V: TRBV5-1
D: NA

CDR3: CASSFPRVTNTEAFF
DNA: TGTGCCAGCAGCTTCCCCCGGGTCACCAACACTGAAGCTTTCTTT
size: NA
length: 15
J: TRBJ1-1
V: TRBV7-9
D: NA

CDR3: CASSSWDGYNEQFF
DNA: TGCGCCAGCAGCTCCTGGGACGGCTACAATGAGCAGTTCTTC
size: few
length: 14
J: TRBJ2-1
V: TRBV5-1
D: NA

CDR3: CASSQEELPPLHF
DNA: TGCGCCAGCAGCCAAGAAGAATTGCCACCCCTCCACTTT
size: NA
length: 13
J: TRBJ1-6
V: TRBV4-1
D: NA

CDR3: CASSLDGTVTDTQYF
DNA: TGTGCCAGCAGCTTAGATGGGACTGTCACAGATACGCAGTATTTT
size: NA
length: 15
J: TRBJ2-3
V: TRBV7-2
D: NA

CDR3: CATSSEPGQGLDEQYF
DNA: TGTGCCACCAGCAGTGAACCGGGACAGGGCCTTGACGAGCAGTACTTC
size: NA
length: 16
J: TRBJ2-7
V: TRBV15
D: TRBD1

CDR3: CASSYEGPNSPLHF
DNA: TGTGCCAGCAGTTACGAGGGACCAAATTCACCCCTCCACTTT
size: NA
length: 14
J: TRBJ1-6
V: TRBV6-5
D: NA

CDR3: CASSKVYTF
DNA: TGCGCCAGCAGCAAAGTCTACACCTTC
size: NA
length: 9
J: TRBJ1-2
V: TRBV23-1
D: NA

CDR3: CASSQDRRASNQPQHF
DNA: TGTGCCAGCAGCCAAGATCGCAGGGCAAGCAATCAGCCCCAGCATTTT
size: NA
length: 16
J: TRBJ1-5
V: TRBV4-2
D: NA

CDR3: CAWSLGQGISDTQYF
DNA: TGTGCCTGGAGTCTCGGACAGGGGATCTCAGATACGCAGTATTTT
size: NA
length: 15
J: TRBJ2-3
V: TRBV30
D: TRBD1

CDR3: CAWEGTVGQPQHF
DNA: TGTGCCTGGGAAGGGACAGTTGGACAGCCCCAGCATTTT
size: few
length: 13
J: TRBJ1-5
V: TRBV30
D: TRBD1

CDR3: CAWTGTVNTGELFF
DNA: TGTGCCTGGACCGGGACAGTCAACACCGGGGAGCTGTTTTTT
size: once
length: 14
J: TRBJ2-2
V: TRBV30
D: TRBD1

CDR3: CASSPGTSATDTQYF
DNA: TGCGCCAGCAGCCCTGGGACGTCGGCCACAGATACGCAGTATTTT
size: NA
length: 15
J: TRBJ2-3
V: TRBV5-1
D: NA

CDR3: CASDQGADTGELFF
DNA: TGTGCCAGTGACCAGGGGGCGGACACCGGGGAGCTGTTTTTT
size: few
length: 14
J: TRBJ2-2
V: TRBV19
D: TRBD1

CDR3: CAHRDFTGELFF
DNA: TGTGCCCACCGGGACTTTACCGGGGAGCTGTTTTTT
size: NA
length: 12
J: TRBJ2-2
V: TRBV30
D: NA

CDR3: CALQGPGANVLTF
DNA: TGTGCCCTACAGGGGCCCGGGGCCAACGTCCTGACTTTC
size: few
length: 13
J: TRBJ2-6
V: TRBV30
D: TRBD1